These 9 T cell receptor beta chains share one sample of origin, sequenced in a study of cytomegalovirus exposure and HLA in healthy donors. Profiling relied on immunoSEQ multiplex PCR, and the TCRdb table lists in-frame clones only, not all of them. The sample has tens of thousands of clones; 97% are singletons. The specimen sequenced was PBMCs. The receptors here all came from a woman aged 18-29 years in good health and CMV-seropositive.

The chain carries TRBV12-2 and TRBJ2-7; the table's D call TRBD2 went unverified against the DNA. TRBV12-2 is reported as a pseudogene. The CDR3 length is 17 residues. The CDR3 loop is CASRLGEASGRTHEQYF. The CDR3 coding sequence is TGTGCAAGTCGCTTAGGAGAGGCTAGCGGGAGAACCCACGAGCAGTACTTC.

This clone was picked up one time. The V gene is TRBV20-1, the J gene TRBJ1-1; a weak D match, TRBD1 (5 bases). Germline lookup yields CDR1 DFQATT and CDR2 SNEGSKA (reference sequence). The CDR3 is 10 amino acids. This CDR3 reads CRITTDQAFF. CDR3 sequence (DNA): TGCAGAATAACGACAGACCAAGCTTTCTTT.

In this sample, this clone turned up once. The gene calls are TRBV6-1 and TRBJ2-7; D perhaps matches TRBD2 (5 bases). Trimming pared 5 bases from V and 0 bases from J, leaving 14 bases between. Per the germline V gene, CDR1 is MNHNS and CDR2 is SASEGT. This CDR3 is built from 15 residues. The CDR3 loop is CASSRGHGISYEQYF. Written as DNA, the CDR3 is TGTGCCAGCAGTAGAGGGCACGGGATCTCCTACGAGCAGTACTTC.

The chain carries TRBV27 and TRBJ1-4; D is undetermined. The V gene lost 7 bases and the J gene lost 8 bases, with 17 bases spanning the gap. CDR1 is MNHEY and CDR2 is SMNVEV in the germline V gene (reference sequence). The CDR3 loop spans 14 amino acids. CDR3 DNA sequence: TGTGCCAGCAACTCTAGGCGGAGTGGAGAAAAACTGTTTTTT. Its protein product is CASNSRRSGEKLFF.

This sequence joins TRBV6-4 and TRBJ2-3; 7 nucleotides agree with TRBD1. From germline, CDR1 is MRHNA and CDR2 SNTAGT. This CDR3 region has 15 residues. Unmatched junction bases numbered 4, after V lost 2 bases and J lost 2 bases. This CDR3 reads CASSDPGGDTDTQYF. Written as DNA, the CDR3 is TGTGCCAGCAGTGACCCAGGGGGAGACACAGATACGCAGTATTTT.

This sequence joins TRBV27 and TRBJ2-1; possible D gene TRBD1, 5 bases. Between the trimmed V and J ends, which lost 3 bases and 0 bases, there was a span of 12 bases. Germline V CDR1 and CDR2: MNHEY, SMNVEV (reference sequence). The CDR3 is made up of 16 amino acids. The chain's CDR3 is CASSLRQLSSYNEQFF. DNA of the CDR3: TGTGCCAGCAGTTTGAGACAGCTGAGCTCCTACAATGAGCAGTTCTTC.

The V gene is TRBV10-1, the J gene TRBJ2-3; 12 bases are shared with TRBD1. The CDR3 consists of 13 residues. Looked up from germline, CDR1 is WNHNN and CDR2 is SYGVQD (reference sequence). J gave up 8 bases and V 7 bases, and 4 bases lay outside the gene matches. DNA of the CDR3: TGCGCCAGCAAAGGGACAGGGGGCCCTACGCAGTATTTT. This sequence encodes CASKGTGGPTQYF.

This rearrangement joins TRBV21-1 to TRBJ2-7; TRBD2, the table's D call, was not compared with the DNA. TRBV21-1 is a recognized pseudogene. The CDR3 consists of 15 residues. CDR3 bases: TGTGCCAGCAGCCCCCTAGAGCGGGAGTGCCACGAGCAGTACTTC. Its protein product is CASSPLERECHEQYF.

This chain connects TRBV30 to TRBJ2-7; a possible D gene is TRBD2 (5 bases). CDR1 is GTSNPN and CDR2 is SVGIG in the germline V gene (reference sequence). Trimming stripped 2 bases from V and 1 base from J, with 12 bases between. The CDR3 contains 14 residues. CDR3 loop: CAWSTGSGSYEQYF. The DNA for the CDR3 is TGTGCCTGGAGTACGGGCTCGGGGTCCTACGAGCAGTACTTC.